This T cell receptor beta chain was recovered during a study of Ad26.COV2.S vaccination and SARS-CoV-2 variants. About the study: COV1001, an Ad26.COV2.S trial, supplied this vaccine-arm donor. Participants got Ad26.COV2.S intramuscularly, once or twice 56 days apart. Overall study results and limits: Possible underestimation of total T cell responses by the TCR breadth and depth analyses was noted.

Method: immunoSEQ multiplex PCR; TCRdb's copy keeps in-frame clones and lacks some. The profile covers 380,000 or so clones, with about 89% appearing a single time and roughly 4.8% taken by the ten largest. On this clone: The antigen is unknown.

The treatment denotes: around 19 received Ad26.COV2.S at low or high dose, single or two shots; 5 received placebo; per-sample allocation not given. Sampling was done on day 63 after the first vaccine or placebo injection. Within Boston, the person who donated was an adult of 18-55 years. The CDR3 runs 16 residues. V shed 4 bases, J shed 4 bases, and the junction held 8 bases outside the gene matches. CDR1 SGDLS and CDR2 YYNGEE come from the germline V gene. V and J are TRBV9 and TRBJ2-2, with TRBD1 matching 9 bases. The TCR originated in a person between 18 and 65 years old who received the Ad26.COV2.S COVID-19 vaccine or a placebo. The input for sequencing was peripheral blood, taken in a trial of Ad26.COV2.S vaccine versus placebo. The CDR3 spells CASSPPGQGRTGELFF. CDR3 DNA: TGTGCCAGCAGCCCTCCGGGACAGGGCCGCACCGGGGAGCTGTTTTTT. The variable domain in full, with the rest retrieved from reference TRBV9 and TRBJ2-2, is DSGVTQTPKHLITATGQRVTLRCSPRSGDLSVYWYQQSLDQGLQFLIQYYNGEERAKGNILERFSAQQFPDLHSELNLSSLELGDSALYFCASSPPGQGRTGELFFGEGSRLTVL.